This section outlines one TCR beta chain sequence together with its context. Data came from immunoSEQ multiplex PCR; TCRdb stores just in-frame clones and leaves some out. The sample shows 30,000 to 35,000 clones, roughly 82% of them seen only once. The sample comes from a study of PD-L1 blockade in urothelial cancer. This CDR3 spans 15 amino acids. Germline-derived CDR1 and CDR2 are SGHAT and FQNNGV. Trimming stripped 6 bases from V and 0 bases from J, with 13 bases between. Sequencing used PBMCs, obtained around atezolizumab (anti-PD-L1) treatment. The chain is built from TRBV11-2 and TRBJ2-3, with D possibly TRBD1 on 6 matching bases. The TCR comes from a man in his sixties with urothelial cancer. CDR3 nucleotide sequence: TGTGCCAGCAGTCCCGGACAGACTAGCACAGATACGCAGTATTTT. It codes for CASSPGQTSTDTQYF.